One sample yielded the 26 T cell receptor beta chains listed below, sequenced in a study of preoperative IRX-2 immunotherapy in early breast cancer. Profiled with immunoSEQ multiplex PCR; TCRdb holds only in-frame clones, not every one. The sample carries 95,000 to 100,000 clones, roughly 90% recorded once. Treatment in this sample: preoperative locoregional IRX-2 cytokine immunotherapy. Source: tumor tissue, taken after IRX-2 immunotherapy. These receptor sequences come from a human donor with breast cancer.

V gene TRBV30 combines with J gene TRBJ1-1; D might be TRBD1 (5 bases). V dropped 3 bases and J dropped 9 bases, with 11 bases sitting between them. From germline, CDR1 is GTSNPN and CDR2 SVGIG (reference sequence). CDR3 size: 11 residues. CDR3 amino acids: CAWRVGTKAFF. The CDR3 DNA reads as TGTGCCTGGAGGGTAGGGACGAAAGCTTTCTTT.

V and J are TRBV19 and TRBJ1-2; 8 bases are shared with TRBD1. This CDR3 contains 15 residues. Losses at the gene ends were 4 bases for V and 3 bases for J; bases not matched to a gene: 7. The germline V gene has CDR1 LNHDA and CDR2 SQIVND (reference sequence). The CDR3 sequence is CASSRSLTGDYGYTF. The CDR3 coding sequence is TGTGCCAGTAGTAGATCGTTGACAGGGGACTATGGCTACACCTTC.

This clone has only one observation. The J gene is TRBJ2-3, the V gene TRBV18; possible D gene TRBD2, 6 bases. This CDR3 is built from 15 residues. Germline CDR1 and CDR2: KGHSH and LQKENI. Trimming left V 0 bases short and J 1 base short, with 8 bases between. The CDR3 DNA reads TGTGCCAGCTCACCACCAACGGGAGGCACAGATACGCAGTATTTT. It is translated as CASSPPTGGTDTQYF.

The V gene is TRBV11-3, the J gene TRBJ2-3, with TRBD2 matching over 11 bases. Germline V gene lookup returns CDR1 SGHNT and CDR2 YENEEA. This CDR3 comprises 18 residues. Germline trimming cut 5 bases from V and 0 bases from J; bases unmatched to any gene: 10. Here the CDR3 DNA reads TGTGCCAGCAGCCCGAGGTTCACTAGCGGGGGTAGCACAGATACGCAGTATTTT. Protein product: CASSPRFTSGGSTDTQYF.

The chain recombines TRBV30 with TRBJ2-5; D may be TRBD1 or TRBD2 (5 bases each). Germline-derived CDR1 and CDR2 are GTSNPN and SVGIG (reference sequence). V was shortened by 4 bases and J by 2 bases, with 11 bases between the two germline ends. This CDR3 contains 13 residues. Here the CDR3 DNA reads TGTGCCTGGAATGAGGGGAATCAAGAGACCCAGTACTTC. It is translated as CAWNEGNQETQYF.

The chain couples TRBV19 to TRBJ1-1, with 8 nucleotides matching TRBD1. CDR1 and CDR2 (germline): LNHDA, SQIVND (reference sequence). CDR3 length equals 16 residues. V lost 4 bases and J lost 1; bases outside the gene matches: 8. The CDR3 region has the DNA TGTGCCAGTAGTAGGGACCACGGACAGGGGAACACTGAAGCTTTCTTT. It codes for CASSRDHGQGNTEAFF.

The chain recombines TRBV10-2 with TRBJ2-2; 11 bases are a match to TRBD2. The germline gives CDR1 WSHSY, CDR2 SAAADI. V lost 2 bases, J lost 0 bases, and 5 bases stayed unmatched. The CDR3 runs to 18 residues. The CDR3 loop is CASSELRLAGTNTGELFF. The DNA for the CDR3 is TGCGCCAGCAGTGAGCTGAGACTAGCGGGGACGAACACCGGGGAGCTGTTTTTT.

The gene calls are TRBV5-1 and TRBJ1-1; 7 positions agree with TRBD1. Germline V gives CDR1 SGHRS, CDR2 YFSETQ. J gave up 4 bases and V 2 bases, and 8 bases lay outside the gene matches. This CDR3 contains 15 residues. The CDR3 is CASSFLQGSGTEAFF. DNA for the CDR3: TGCGCCAGCAGCTTCCTACAGGGGTCCGGCACTGAAGCTTTCTTT.

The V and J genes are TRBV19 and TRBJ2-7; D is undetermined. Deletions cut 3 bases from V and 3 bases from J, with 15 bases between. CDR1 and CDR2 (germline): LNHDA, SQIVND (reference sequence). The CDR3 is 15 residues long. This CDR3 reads CASSMSSRLFYEQYF. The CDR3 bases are TGTGCCAGTAGTATGTCTTCCAGACTCTTCTACGAGCAGTACTTC.

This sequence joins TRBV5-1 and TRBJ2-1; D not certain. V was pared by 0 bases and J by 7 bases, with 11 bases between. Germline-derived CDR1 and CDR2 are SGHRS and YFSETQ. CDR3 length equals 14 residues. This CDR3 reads CASSLGDPGNEQFF. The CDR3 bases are TGCGCCAGCAGCTTGGGTGACCCTGGGAATGAGCAGTTCTTC.

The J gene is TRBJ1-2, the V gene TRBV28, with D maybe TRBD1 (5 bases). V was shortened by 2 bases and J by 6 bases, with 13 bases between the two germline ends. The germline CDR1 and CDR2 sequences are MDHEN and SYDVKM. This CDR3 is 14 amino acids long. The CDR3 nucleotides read TGTGCCAGCAGTTTAAGGGATGGGACCCATGGCTACACCTTC. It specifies CASSLRDGTHGYTF.

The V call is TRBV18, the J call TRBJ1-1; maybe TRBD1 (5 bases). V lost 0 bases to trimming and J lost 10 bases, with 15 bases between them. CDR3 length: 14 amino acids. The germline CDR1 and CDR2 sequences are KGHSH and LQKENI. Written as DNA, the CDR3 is TGTGCCAGCTCACCACCGGCAGGGTCCCAGGTAGCTTTCTTT. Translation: CASSPPAGSQVAFF.

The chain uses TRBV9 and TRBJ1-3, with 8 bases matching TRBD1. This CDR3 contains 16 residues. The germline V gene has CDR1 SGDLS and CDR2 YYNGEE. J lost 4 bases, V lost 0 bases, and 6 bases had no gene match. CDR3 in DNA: TGTGCCAGCAGCGTAGACTGGACAGGGAAAGGAAACACCATATATTTT. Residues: CASSVDWTGKGNTIYF.

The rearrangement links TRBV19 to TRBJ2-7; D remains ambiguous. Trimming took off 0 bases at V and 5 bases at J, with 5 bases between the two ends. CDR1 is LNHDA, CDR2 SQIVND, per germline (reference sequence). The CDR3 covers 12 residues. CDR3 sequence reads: CASSIEGNEQYF. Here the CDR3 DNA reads TGTGCCAGTAGTATAGAAGGCAACGAGCAGTACTTC.

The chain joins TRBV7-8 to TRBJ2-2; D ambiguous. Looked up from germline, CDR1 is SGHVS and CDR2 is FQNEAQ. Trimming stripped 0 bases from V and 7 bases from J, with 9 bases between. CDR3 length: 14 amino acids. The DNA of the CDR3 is TGTGCCAGCAGCTTAGCGGCCTCCTTCGGGGAGCTGTTTTTT. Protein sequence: CASSLAASFGELFF.

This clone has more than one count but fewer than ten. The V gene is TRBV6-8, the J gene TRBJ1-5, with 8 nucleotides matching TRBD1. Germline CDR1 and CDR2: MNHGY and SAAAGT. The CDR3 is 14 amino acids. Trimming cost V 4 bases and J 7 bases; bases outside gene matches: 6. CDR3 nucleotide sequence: TGTGCCAGCAGTTTCCTCAGGGGGCTCCAGCCCCAGCATTTT. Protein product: CASSFLRGLQPQHF.

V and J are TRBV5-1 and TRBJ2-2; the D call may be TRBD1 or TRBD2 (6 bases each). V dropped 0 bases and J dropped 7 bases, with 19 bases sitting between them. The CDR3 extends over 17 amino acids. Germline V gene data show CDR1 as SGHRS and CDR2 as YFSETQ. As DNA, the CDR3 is TGCGCCAGCAGCTTGGAGGGGGTGACTAGTTTGCACGGGGAGCTGTTTTTT. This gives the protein CASSLEGVTSLHGELFF.

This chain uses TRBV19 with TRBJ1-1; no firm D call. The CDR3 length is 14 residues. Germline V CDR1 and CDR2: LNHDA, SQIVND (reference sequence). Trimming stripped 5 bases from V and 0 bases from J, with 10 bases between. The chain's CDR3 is CASSPTAMNTEAFF. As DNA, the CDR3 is TGTGCCAGTAGTCCGACCGCCATGAACACTGAAGCTTTCTTT.

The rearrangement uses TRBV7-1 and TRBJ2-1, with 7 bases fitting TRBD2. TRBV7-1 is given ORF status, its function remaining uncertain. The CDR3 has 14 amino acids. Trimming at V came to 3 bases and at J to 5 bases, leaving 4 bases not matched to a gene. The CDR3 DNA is TGTGCCAGCAGCTCGGGAGGGACCGACAATGAGCAGTTCTTC. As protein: CASSSGGTDNEQFF.

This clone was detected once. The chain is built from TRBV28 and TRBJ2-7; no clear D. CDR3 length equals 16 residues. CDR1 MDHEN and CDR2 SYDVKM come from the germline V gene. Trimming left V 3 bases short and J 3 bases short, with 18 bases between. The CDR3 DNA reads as TGTGCCAGCAGTTTCTACGAGGACCTGCTTGGCTACGAGCAGTACTTC. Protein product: CASSFYEDLLGYEQYF.

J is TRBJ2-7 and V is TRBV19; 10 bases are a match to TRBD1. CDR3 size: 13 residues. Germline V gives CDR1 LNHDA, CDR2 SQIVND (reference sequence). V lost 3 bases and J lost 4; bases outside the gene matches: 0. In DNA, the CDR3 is TGTGCCAGTAGTATGGGACAGGGGTACGAGCAGTACTTC. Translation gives CASSMGQGYEQYF.

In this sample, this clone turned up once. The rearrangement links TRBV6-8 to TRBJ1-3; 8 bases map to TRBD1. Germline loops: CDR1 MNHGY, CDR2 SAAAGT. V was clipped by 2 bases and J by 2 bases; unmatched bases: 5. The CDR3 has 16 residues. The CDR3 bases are TGTGCCAGCAGTTACACCGGACAGGGTGCTGGAAACACCATATATTTT. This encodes CASSYTGQGAGNTIYF.

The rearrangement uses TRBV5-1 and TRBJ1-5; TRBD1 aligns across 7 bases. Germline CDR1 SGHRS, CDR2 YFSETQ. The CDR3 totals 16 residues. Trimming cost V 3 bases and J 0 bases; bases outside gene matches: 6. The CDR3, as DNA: TGCGCCAGCAGCTGGGCGGGACAGTATAGCAATCAGCCCCAGCATTTT. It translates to CASSWAGQYSNQPQHF.

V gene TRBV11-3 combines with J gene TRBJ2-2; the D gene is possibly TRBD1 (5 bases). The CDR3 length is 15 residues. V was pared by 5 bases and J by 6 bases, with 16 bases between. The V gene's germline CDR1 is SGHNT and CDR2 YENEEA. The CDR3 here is CASSKLRAEAGELFF. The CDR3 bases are TGTGCCAGCAGCAAACTCAGGGCGGAAGCCGGGGAGCTGTTTTTT.

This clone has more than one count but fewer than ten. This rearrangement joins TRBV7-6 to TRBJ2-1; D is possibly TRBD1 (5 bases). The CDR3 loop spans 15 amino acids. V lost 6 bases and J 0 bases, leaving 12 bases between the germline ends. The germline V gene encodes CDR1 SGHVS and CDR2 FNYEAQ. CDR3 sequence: CASRGQFHSYNEQFF. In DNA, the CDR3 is TGTGCCAGCAGGGGGCAGTTCCACTCCTACAATGAGCAGTTCTTC.

The CDR3 reads CASSSTPDGIYEQYF. As DNA, the CDR3 is TGCGCCAGCAGCTCGACCCCGGACGGGATCTACGAGCAGTACTTC. V gene TRBV5-1 combines with J gene TRBJ2-7; weak D call: TRBD2 (5 bases). The CDR3 has 15 residues. Germline CDR1 is SGHRS and CDR2 is YFSETQ. The V end was cut by 3 bases, the J end by 3 bases, with 16 bases between.